The 25 T cell receptor beta chains listed next were all sequenced from one sample in a study of OX40 agonist ivuxolimab in advanced cancers. Profiled with immunoSEQ multiplex PCR; TCRdb holds only in-frame clones, not every one. There are about 38,000 clones in the sample; roughly nine tenths occur only once, and 35% to 45% lies in the top ten. The source was CD4+ or CD8+ T cells sorted from blood, collected in a trial of the OX40 agonist ivuxolimab. The receptors originated from an adult with an advanced solid tumor such as melanoma, head and neck, liver or kidney cancer.

Here the CDR3 reads CASGIYEQYF. CDR3 coding DNA: TGTGCCAGCGGGATCTACGAGCAGTACTTC. The chain employs TRBV28 and TRBJ2-7; D not certain. The germline gives CDR1 MDHEN, CDR2 SYDVKM. The V and J ends lost 8 bases and 3 bases respectively, with 5 bases between them. The CDR3 contains 10 residues.

This chain links TRBV7-8 with TRBJ1-4; TRBD1 might be the D (5 bases). The CDR3 is 16 residues long. V dropped 1 base and J dropped 2 bases, with 11 bases sitting between them. Per germline, CDR1 SGHVS and CDR2 FQNEAQ. The CDR3 DNA is TGTGCCAGCAGCTTAGTCGCGGGGCCGACTAATGAAAAACTGTTTTTT. As protein: CASSLVAGPTNEKLFF.

This chain links TRBV9 with TRBJ2-6; 9 bases map to TRBD1. Germline V gives CDR1 SGDLS, CDR2 YYNGEE. CDR3 length equals 20 residues. J gave up 0 bases and V 0 bases, and 10 bases lay outside the gene matches. DNA for the CDR3: TGTGCCAGCAGCGTAGACACAGGGGGCCCCGAATACTCTGGGGCCAACGTCCTGACTTTC. This gives the protein CASSVDTGGPEYSGANVLTF.

The chain employs TRBV29-1 and TRBJ2-3; tentatively, D is TRBD1 or TRBD2 (6 bases each). Between the trimmed V and J ends, which lost 3 bases and 2 bases, there was a span of 15 bases. From germline, CDR1 is SQVTM and CDR2 ANQGSEA. The CDR3 covers 15 residues. This CDR3 reads CSVDPAGHITDTQYF. The CDR3 DNA sequence: TGCAGCGTTGACCCCGCGGGACACATCACAGATACGCAGTATTTT.

This chain connects TRBV4-1 to TRBJ2-6, with 10 bases lining up with TRBD1. The germline gives CDR1 MGHRA, CDR2 YSYEKL. The CDR3 contains 20 residues. V was clipped by 1 base and J by 4 bases; unmatched bases: 13. CDR3 sequence reads: CASSQVSGTGVLRGANVLTF. CDR3 DNA: TGCGCCAGCAGCCAAGTTTCCGGGACAGGGGTATTGCGGGGGGCCAACGTCCTGACTTTC.

The chain employs TRBV6-4 and TRBJ2-3; D possibly corresponds to TRBD1 (5 bases). V was shortened by 0 bases and J by 6 bases, with 10 bases between the two germline ends. The CDR3 extends over 14 amino acids. CDR1 and CDR2 from the germline V gene are MRHNA and SNTAGT. The CDR3 reads CASSDSRGEDTQYF. CDR3 sequence (DNA): TGTGCCAGCAGTGACTCAAGGGGCGAGGATACGCAGTATTTT.

This clone was recorded only once. The germline gene is not matched at one end of the junction; a read error may be the cause. Other DNA sequences in this sample translate to the same CDR3. The CDR3 spells CASSNRLQYNYGYTF. CDR3 DNA: TGTGCCAGCAGTAATCGGTTACAGTATAACTATGGCTACACCTTC. This chain uses TRBV19 with TRBJ1-2; D not resolved. The CDR3 covers 15 residues. From germline, CDR1 is LNHDA and CDR2 SQIVND (reference sequence).

V and J are TRBV7-8 and TRBJ2-3; D is possibly TRBD1 (5 bases). Germline CDR1 reads SGHVS; CDR2 reads FQNEAQ. The CDR3 sequence is 15 residues long. Trimming shortened V by 6 bases and J by 0 bases, and 13 bases separated the two germline ends. The CDR3 loop reads CASSSIRASTDTQYF. CDR3 coding DNA: TGTGCCAGCAGTTCAATCAGGGCCAGCACAGATACGCAGTATTTT.

As DNA, the CDR3 is TGTGCCAGCAGTTCCGGGACAGGGGGCTATGAGCAGTTCTTC. This encodes CASSSGTGGYEQFF. The gene calls are TRBV28 and TRBJ2-1; 12 positions agree with TRBD1. The CDR3 sequence is 14 residues long. Germline CDR1 and CDR2: MDHEN and SYDVKM. The trim removed 4 bases at V and 8 bases at J, leaving 3 bases unmatched.

J is TRBJ2-7 and V is TRBV9, with D possibly matching TRBD2 (5 bases). The V end was cut by 3 bases, the J end by 2 bases, with 9 bases between. The CDR3 has 13 amino acids. CDR1 is SGDLS, CDR2 YYNGEE, per germline. The CDR3: CASSAGETYEQYF. CDR3 in DNA: TGTGCCAGCAGCGCCGGGGAGACCTACGAGCAGTACTTC. Based on the CDR3 plus reference TRBV9 and TRBJ2-7, the full variable domain is DSGVTQTPKHLITATGQRVTLRCSPRSGDLSVYWYQQSLDQGLQFLIQYYNGEERAKGNILERFSAQQFPDLHSELNLSSLELGDSALYFCASSAGETYEQYFGPGTRLTVT.

The J gene is TRBJ2-3, the V gene TRBV29-1; 13 bases agree with TRBD2. Germline CDR1 SQVTM, CDR2 ANQGSEA. V was pared by 4 bases and J by 6 bases, with 4 bases of the junction left unmatched. The CDR3 runs 14 residues. The CDR3 sequence is CSVVGLAGYDTQYF. The CDR3 DNA is TGCAGCGTTGTGGGACTAGCGGGATATGATACGCAGTATTTT.

The genes are TRBV29-1 and TRBJ2-4; D not certain. Per the germline V gene, CDR1 is SQVTM and CDR2 is ANQGSEA. The length of the CDR3 is 13 residues. V was trimmed by 5 bases and J by 1 base, leaving 9 bases between them. The DNA for the CDR3 is TGCAGCGTTCTCACCGAGGCCAAAAACATTCAGTACTTC. Encoded protein: CSVLTEAKNIQYF.

V is TRBV13 and J is TRBJ1-2, with a tentative D call TRBD1 (5 bases). Germline V gene lookup returns CDR1 PRHDT and CDR2 FYEKMQ (reference sequence). V was clipped by 3 bases and J by 4 bases, with 15 bases between them. There are 15 residues in the CDR3. CDR3 DNA: TGTGCCAGCAGCTTCGGCAAAGGGGTAGGCTATGGCTACACCTTC. This codes for CASSFGKGVGYGYTF. The full variable domain, its missing parts supplied by reference TRBV13 and TRBJ1-2, is AAGVIQSPRHLIKEKRETATLKCYPIPRHDTVYWYQQGPGQDPQFLISFYEKMQSDKGSIPDRFSAQQFSDYHSELNMSSLELGDSALYFCASSFGKGVGYGYTFGSGTRLTVV.

The chain couples TRBV19 to TRBJ1-1; D is ambiguous. CDR3 length equals 15 residues. The germline V gene has CDR1 LNHDA and CDR2 SQIVND (reference sequence). V was pared by 6 bases and J by 7 bases, with 21 bases between. The CDR3 DNA follows: TGTGCCAGTAGCATGACTAGACTTTTTAATAGTGAAGCTTTCTTT. It translates to CASSMTRLFNSEAFF.

The chain employs TRBV27 and TRBJ1-1; D is ambiguous. The CDR3 covers 13 residues. Trimming took off 8 bases at V and 7 bases at J, with 17 bases between the two ends. The germline gives CDR1 MNHEY, CDR2 SMNVEV (reference sequence). The CDR3 sequence is CASYADGLGEAFF. In nucleotides, the CDR3 is TGTGCCAGCTATGCGGATGGGCTTGGTGAAGCTTTCTTT.

The genes are TRBV7-9 and TRBJ1-1; D ambiguous. The CDR3 consists of 13 residues. Germline lookup yields CDR1 SEHNR and CDR2 FQNEAQ (reference sequence). V was clipped by 6 bases and J by 1 base, with 9 bases between them. CDR3 bases: TGTGCCAGCAGACCATATAGGAACACTGAAGCTTTCTTT. Translation gives CASRPYRNTEAFF.

The chain is built from TRBV11-2 and TRBJ1-2, with TRBD1 matching 10 bases. Germline V lookup: CDR1 SGHAT, CDR2 FQNNGV. The CDR3 spans 15 residues. V dropped 5 bases and J dropped 6; count of bases not matched to a gene: 9. CDR3 nucleotide sequence: TGTGCCAGCAGCGCATCGGGGACAGGGGTTGATGGCTACACCTTC. Translation: CASSASGTGVDGYTF.

About this clone itself: Distinct nucleotide sequences in the sample also encode this CDR3. The chain uses TRBV4-3 and TRBJ2-7; a weak D match, TRBD1 (5 bases). The CDR3 contains 14 residues. With 0 bases removed from V and 2 bases from J, the gap between germline ends came to 8 bases. From germline, CDR1 is LGHNA and CDR2 YSLEER. The CDR3 coding sequence is TGCGCCAGCAGCCAAGAAAGGGGCACCTACGAGCAGTACTTC. Protein sequence: CASSQERGTYEQYF.

This clone was observed a single time. The rearrangement joins TRBV27 to TRBJ1-5; TRBD1 is a possible D gene (5 bases). V was cut by 4 bases and J by 8 bases, with 18 bases left in between. CDR1 is MNHEY, CDR2 SMNVEV, per germline (reference sequence). The CDR3 has 15 residues. The CDR3 loop reads CASSSRVPGGEPQHF. CDR3 coding DNA: TGTGCCAGCAGTTCGAGGGTGCCGGGGGGGGAGCCCCAGCATTTT.

This chain connects TRBV11-3 to TRBJ2-1; D gene unclear. Germline CDR1 and CDR2: SGHNT and YENEEA. The CDR3 has 13 amino acids. The V end lost 1 base, the J end lost 9 bases, and 10 bases lay between the germline ends. CDR3 in DNA: TGTGCCAGCAGCTTAGGAGGTTCGGGTGAGCAGTTCTTC. Protein: CASSLGGSGEQFF.

The V call is TRBV10-1, the J call TRBJ1-1; D gene unclear. V lost 6 bases, J lost 11 bases, and 13 bases lay in between. The V gene's germline CDR1 is WNHNN and CDR2 SYGVQD (reference sequence). The CDR3 covers 11 residues. DNA of the CDR3: TGCGCCAGCAGACCCGGGATGGGGGCTTTCTTT. Translation: CASRPGMGAFF.

This rearrangement joins TRBV5-8 to TRBJ1-1; 7 positions agree with TRBD1. V shed 0 bases and J 4 bases; nucleotides not matched to a gene: 6. Germline loops: CDR1 SGHTS, CDR2 YDEGEE. This CDR3 contains 15 residues. The CDR3 region is CASSLARAGGTEAFF. The DNA of the CDR3 is TGTGCCAGCAGCTTGGCCCGCGCAGGGGGCACTGAAGCTTTCTTT.

The chain uses TRBV28 and TRBJ2-3; D is unresolved. From germline, CDR1 is MDHEN and CDR2 SYDVKM. There are 12 residues in the CDR3. V lost 4 bases and J 5 bases, leaving 7 bases between the germline ends. For the CDR3, the DNA is TGTGCCAGCAGTTCCATCGTAGATACGCAGTATTTT. This translates into CASSSIVDTQYF.

Remarks on this clone: Germline and junction disagree at one end, which may indicate a read error. The CDR3: CASSLNRGSNEQFF. The CDR3 DNA follows: TGTGCTAGCAGCTTAAACAGGGGAAGCAATGAGCAGTTCTTC. V gene TRBV7-7 combines with J gene TRBJ2-1; 7 bases map to TRBD1. Per germline, CDR1 SSHAT and CDR2 FNYEAQ (reference sequence). This CDR3 is 14 amino acids long.

The J gene is TRBJ2-1, the V gene TRBV29-1; no reliable D call. The CDR3 runs to 12 residues. Germline loops: CDR1 SQVTM, CDR2 ANQGSEA. V lost 0 bases to trimming and J lost 4 bases, with 4 bases between them. CDR3 DNA sequence: TGCAGCGTTGAAGAGGTATACAATGAGCAGTTCTTC. Residues: CSVEEVYNEQFF.